This TCR beta chain was identified during a study of T cells in Graves' hyperthyroidism and ophthalmopathy. CDR1 is SGDLS, CDR2 YYNGEE, per germline. The J segment lost 2 bases and the V segment lost 4 bases, leaving 12 bases of the junction unmatched. The CDR3 sequence is 16 residues long. TCR beta CDR3 regions were amplified from RNA. Researchers ran a first-round RT-PCR on the TCR CDR3 using the HTBI primer set. One entry per CDR3 protein results from TCRdb running MiXCR on the multiplex PCR reads. This table holds about 250,000 distinct CDR3 sequences, over 20% found once. Exclusion criteria comprised uncontrolled infection, other autoimmune disease, pregnancy or lactation. Findings of the study overall: Model predictions of ophthalmopathy came a median approximately 6 months before onset.

This clonotype showed up many times. The antigen is not known. The chain has TRBV9 and TRBJ2-7; the match to TRBD2 covers 7 bases. The specimen was blood. This TCR derives from a woman in her forties with Graves' ophthalmopathy. This chain's CDR3 is CASSTTGGSLTYEQYF. In DNA, the CDR3 is TGTGCCAGCAGCACTACCGGGGGGTCCCTGACCTACGAGCAGTACTTC.